The present T cell receptor beta chain was sequenced within a study of blood T cells in healthy people across ages. Together with a sample-barcoded 5' primer, a J-beta primer mix was included in a second PCR lasting about 7 to 12 cycles. TCRdb used MiXCR to reprocess the 5' RACE reads, holding one entry per CDR3 protein. The sample lists about a million distinct CDR3 sequences, approximately 49% seen once, with about an eighth in the top ten. On this clonotype: Its cognate antigen is unknown.

Study findings and constraints: Compared with aged donors, long-lived donors showed fewer expanded clones, suggesting selection. PBMCs were not sorted, which prevented a conclusive comparison of naive versus antigen-experienced cells.

This CDR3 has 15 residues. From germline, CDR1 is LGHNA and CDR2 YSLEER. V lost 0 bases to trimming and J lost 2 bases, with 8 bases between them. This receptor was identified in a man aged 30-40 years in good health. Sequencing input: blood. The V gene is TRBV4-3, the J gene TRBJ1-5; D possibly corresponds to TRBD1 (5 bases). CDR3 DNA: TGCGCCAGCAGCCAAGAACCCAGGGGCAATCAGCCCCAGCATTTT. Protein: CASSQEPRGNQPQHF.